A single sample gave rise to the 30 T cell receptor beta chains below, sequenced in a study of T-cell reconstitution after alpha-beta-depleted transplantation in children. Unique molecular identifiers were used to barcode this TCRbeta library. TCRdb used MiXCR to reprocess the PCR reads, holding one entry per CDR3 protein. Of around 200,000 distinct CDR3 sequences in the sample, about 6.3% were seen once. This specimen was PBMCs from the stem cell graft donor, taken from the stem cell graft. All receptors derive from a human donor who donated a stem cell graft to a child with Wiskott-Aldrich syndrome.

This clonotype was recorded many times. V is TRBV3-1 and J is TRBJ2-7, with 8 bases lining up with TRBD1. The V and J ends lost 6 bases and 3 bases, in that order; junction bases with no gene match: 7. CDR3 size: 14 residues. Germline values: CDR1 LGHDT, CDR2 YNNKEL (reference sequence). The CDR3 DNA reads as TGTGCCAGCAGTACGACTACAGGGGGCTACGAGCAGTACTTC. Its protein is CASSTTTGGYEQYF.

This clonotype was found many times. This sequence joins TRBV5-1 and TRBJ2-7; 7 bases are a match to TRBD1. There are 16 residues in the CDR3. Looked up from germline, CDR1 is SGHRS and CDR2 is YFSETQ. J was trimmed by 1 base and V by 4 bases; bases with no gene match: 11. CDR3 amino acids: CASSLTARQGSYEQYF. In nucleotides, the CDR3 is TGCGCCAGCAGCCTTACCGCTCGACAGGGTTCCTACGAGCAGTACTTC.

This clonotype was counted many times. The J gene is TRBJ2-5, the V gene TRBV7-6; D gene uncertain. CDR3 length: 12 residues. Deletions cut 10 bases from V and 2 bases from J, with 11 bases between. Germline V lookup: CDR1 SGHVS, CDR2 FNYEAQ. CDR3 sequence (DNA): TGTGCCACTGGGGTGACACAAGAGACCCAGTACTTC. This sequence encodes CATGVTQETQYF.

The gene calls are TRBV2 and TRBJ2-1; 7 positions match TRBD1. In germline, CDR1 is SNHLY, CDR2 FYNNEI. This CDR3 has 19 amino acids. CDR3: CTCSLFARGIEKTYNEQFF. DNA for the CDR3: TGTACCTGCAGTTTATTTGCCAGGGGGATCGAAAAAACCTACAATGAGCAGTTCTTC.

The sample holds many counts of this clonotype. The chain uses TRBV3-1 and TRBJ1-4; D is unresolved. The CDR3 totals 14 residues. Germline CDR1 reads LGHDT; CDR2 reads YNNKEL (reference sequence). V lost 0 bases to trimming and J lost 9 bases, with 11 bases between them. The CDR3 DNA reads TGTGCCAGCAGCCAAGAATCGGACGTTAAAAAACTGTTTTTT. Residues: CASSQESDVKKLFF.

In this sample, this clonotype turned up a few times. V and J are TRBV2 and TRBJ2-7; 8 bases are a match to TRBD2. V dropped 5 bases and J dropped 10; count of bases not matched to a gene: 7. This CDR3 contains 12 residues. Germline V gene data show CDR1 as SNHLY and CDR2 as FYNNEI. CDR3 sequence (DNA): TGTGCCAGCAGTTCCGGACTAGCAGTTCAGTACTTC. This translates into CASSSGLAVQYF.

This clonotype was recorded at least ten times. This rearrangement joins TRBV20-1 to TRBJ2-2; possible D gene TRBD1, 5 bases. Germline lookup yields CDR1 DFQATT and CDR2 SNEGSKA (reference sequence). V dropped 6 bases and J dropped 6 bases, with 17 bases sitting between them. This CDR3 contains 14 residues. The CDR3 reads CSAPSRRAPGELFF. As DNA, the CDR3 is TGCAGTGCCCCCTCCCGCAGGGCCCCCGGGGAGCTGTTTTTT.

This clonotype was seen repeatedly, ten times or more. The chain uses TRBV20-1 and TRBJ1-1; TRBD1 might be the D (6 bases). This CDR3 contains 14 residues. Trimming stripped 7 bases from V and 4 bases from J, with 19 bases between. CDR1 and CDR2 from the germline V gene are DFQATT and SNEGSKA (reference sequence). CDR3 DNA sequence: TGCAGTGGTTGGTCCAGGGGACGTGCCACTGAAGCTTTCTTT. Its translation is CSGWSRGRATEAFF.

This clonotype was found many times. The V call is TRBV5-6, the J call TRBJ2-1, with 7 nucleotides matching TRBD2. CDR1 and CDR2 (germline): SGHDT, YYEEEE. There are 16 residues in the CDR3. J gave up 1 base and V 5 bases, and 9 bases lay outside the gene matches. The chain's CDR3 is CASSRPGTISYNEQFF. In nucleotides, the CDR3 is TGTGCCAGCAGTCGTCCCGGGACTATATCCTACAATGAGCAGTTCTTC.

In this sample, this clonotype turned up many times. The chain joins TRBV20-1 to TRBJ2-7, with D hard to call. V was trimmed by 0 bases and J by 5 bases, leaving 17 bases between them. Germline CDR1 DFQATT, CDR2 SNEGSKA (reference sequence). This CDR3 has 15 amino acids. The CDR3 nucleotides read TGCAGTGCTAGAGATCTAACAGCCCCTAAAAACGAGCAGTACTTC. Its protein product is CSARDLTAPKNEQYF.

This clonotype has a handful of counts. This sequence joins TRBV7-9 and TRBJ1-6; TRBD1 matches 8 bases. Losses at the gene ends were 4 bases for V and 7 bases for J; bases not matched to a gene: 3. Germline V lookup: CDR1 SEHNR, CDR2 FQNEAQ (reference sequence). CDR3 length: 14 amino acids. This chain's CDR3 is CASSSRTGNSPLHF. CDR3 coding DNA: TGTGCCAGCAGCTCTCGGACAGGGAATTCACCCCTCCACTTT.

This clonotype was seen ten or more times. The chain uses TRBV12-3 or TRBV12-4 and TRBJ2-7; the D is unclear. The CDR3 covers 14 residues. Trimming took 3 bases from V and 1 from J, leaving 10 bases between them. The CDR3 DNA follows: TGTGCCAGCAGTTTGGGCCCTCCTTCCTACGAGCAGTACTTC. This sequence encodes CASSLGPPSYEQYF.

The CDR3 sequence: CASSESWRSGNTIYF. Here the CDR3 DNA reads TGTGCCAGCAGTGAATCCTGGAGGTCTGGAAACACCATATATTTT. This chain joins TRBV25-1 and TRBJ1-3; D is unresolved. The V gene lost 1 base and the J gene lost 1 base, with 8 bases spanning the gap. Germline V gene lookup returns CDR1 MGHDK and CDR2 SYGVNS. The CDR3 runs to 15 residues.

This clonotype was seen many times. This sequence joins TRBV7-2 and TRBJ1-5; D remains ambiguous. V dropped 2 bases and J dropped 2 bases, with 13 bases sitting between them. CDR1 and CDR2 (germline): SGHTA, FQGNSA. This CDR3 has 16 amino acids. The CDR3 DNA reads as TGTGCCAGCAGCTTAACCCCCGGCCCGGGCAATCAGCCCCAGCATTTT. Protein: CASSLTPGPGNQPQHF.

This clonotype was detected many times. The J gene is TRBJ2-5, the V gene TRBV10-2; D unclear. The CDR3 has 11 residues. V was shortened by 8 bases and J by 4 bases, with 8 bases between the two germline ends. The germline V gene has CDR1 WSHSY and CDR2 SAAADI. The CDR3 reads CASWARETQYF. Written as DNA, the CDR3 is TGCGCCAGCTGGGCAAGAGAGACCCAGTACTTC.

At least ten counts were recorded for this clonotype. The V gene is TRBV12-3 or TRBV12-4, the J gene TRBJ1-1, with no clear D. The CDR3 loop spans 15 amino acids. Trimming pared 6 bases from V and 3 bases from J, leaving 17 bases between. CDR3 sequence reads: CASSPLNPEYTEAFF. The CDR3 DNA reads as TGTGCCAGCAGCCCGCTGAATCCTGAGTACACTGAAGCTTTCTTT.

CDR3 DNA sequence: TGTGCCACCAGTGATTTGCATGGGACAGGGTCCAATGAGCAGTTCTTC. It translates to CATSDLHGTGSNEQFF. The V gene is TRBV24-1, the J gene TRBJ2-1; 9 nucleotides match TRBD1. Germline assignment: CDR1 KGHDR and CDR2 SFDVKD. The CDR3 totals 16 residues. V lost 0 bases and J lost 6; bases outside the gene matches: 5.

This clonotype was recorded many times. The chain carries TRBV20-1 and TRBJ1-2; 9 positions agree with TRBD1. The CDR3 runs 12 residues. Per germline, CDR1 DFQATT and CDR2 SNEGSKA (reference sequence). Unmatched junction bases numbered 6, after V lost 6 bases and J lost 7 bases. In DNA, the CDR3 is TGCAGTGCCCTGACAGGGGGGGCTGGCTACACCTTC. Protein sequence: CSALTGGAGYTF.

The chain employs TRBV4-2 and TRBJ2-5; D is undetermined. Germline lookup yields CDR1 LGHNA and CDR2 YNFKEQ. The V end was cut by 0 bases, the J end by 2 bases, with 13 bases between. The CDR3 spans 16 residues. CDR3 nucleotides: TGTGCCAGCAGCCAAGAGCCCCGGACGCCACAAGAGACCCAGTACTTC. Its protein product is CASSQEPRTPQETQYF.

This clonotype was seen repeatedly, ten times or more. The V call is TRBV5-5, the J call TRBJ2-5; 7 positions agree with TRBD1. Germline V CDR1 and CDR2: SGHKS, YYEKEE (reference sequence). The CDR3 contains 14 residues. V lost 0 bases to trimming and J lost 5 bases; unmatched junction nucleotides: 4. CDR3 amino acids: CASSLVGGEETQYF. In DNA, the CDR3 is TGTGCCAGCAGCTTGGTAGGGGGCGAGGAGACCCAGTACTTC.

This clonotype has just a few counts. V usage is TRBV4-3 and J usage is TRBJ1-2, with 7 nucleotides matching TRBD1. Germline V lookup: CDR1 LGHNA, CDR2 YSLEER. The junction had 8 bases not matched to a gene; V was cut back by 0 bases and J by 7 bases. The CDR3 spans 15 residues. The CDR3 DNA sequence: TGCGCCAGCAGCCAAGAAGGCAGGGGGTCATTTGGCTACACCTTC. Its translation: CASSQEGRGSFGYTF.

This clonotype was seen at least ten times. This chain joins TRBV9 and TRBJ2-7; 7 bases align to TRBD1. The germline CDR1 and CDR2 sequences are SGDLS and YYNGEE. Trimming took 4 bases from V and 3 from J; bases not matched to a gene: 10. CDR3 length: 15 residues. This chain's CDR3 is CASSWGRDRSYEQYF. CDR3 coding DNA: TGTGCCAGCAGCTGGGGCCGGGACAGAAGCTACGAGCAGTACTTC.

This clonotype was observed a single time. This may be a read error, as it is one base from a much larger clone. This rearrangement joins TRBV10-3 to TRBJ1-2, with a weak D call TRBD1 (5 bases). This CDR3 is built from 14 residues. Germline assignment: CDR1 ENHRY and CDR2 SYGVKD. The CDR3 here is CAISRTDGDYVYTF. For the CDR3, the DNA is TGTGCCATCAGTCGGACGGATGGGGACTATGTCTACACCTTC.

This clonotype was seen repeatedly, ten times or more. The chain uses TRBV20-1 and TRBJ2-3; TRBD2 is a possible D gene (7 bases). V was pared by 5 bases and J by 1 base, with 13 bases between. CDR1 is DFQATT and CDR2 is SNEGSKA in the germline V gene (reference sequence). CDR3 size: 14 residues. The CDR3 DNA reads as TGCAGTGCTGGAGGGGGGGTTCGCACAGATACGCAGTATTTT. It is translated as CSAGGGVRTDTQYF.

Ten or more counts support this clonotype. The chain combines TRBV6-2 or TRBV6-3 with TRBJ1-1, with D unresolved. The CDR3 sequence is 14 residues long. The V gene lost 2 bases and the J gene lost 5 bases, with 12 bases spanning the gap. Germline assignment: CDR1 MNHEY and CDR2 SVGEGT. The CDR3 bases are TGTGCCAGCAGTTACGCGGCGTGGGATACTGAAGCTTTCTTT. Translating gives CASSYAAWDTEAFF.

The chain employs TRBV20-1 and TRBJ1-5; D not certain. V dropped 3 bases and J dropped 0 bases, with 9 bases sitting between them. Germline loops: CDR1 DFQATT, CDR2 SNEGSKA (reference sequence). The CDR3 sequence is 14 residues long. The CDR3 is CSARRDYSNQPQHF. CDR3 nucleotides: TGCAGTGCTAGGAGAGACTATAGCAATCAGCCCCAGCATTTT.

This clonotype was counted ten times or more. J is TRBJ1-1 and V is TRBV3-1; weak D call: TRBD1 (5 bases). The CDR3 sequence is 12 residues long. Germline lookup yields CDR1 LGHDT and CDR2 YNNKEL (reference sequence). Trimming took off 4 bases at V and 6 bases at J, with 9 bases between the two ends. This CDR3 reads CASSLAGAEAFF. The CDR3 nucleotides read TGTGCCAGCAGCCTAGCGGGGGCTGAAGCTTTCTTT.

This chain links TRBV4-3 with TRBJ2-2; tentative D call: TRBD2 (6 bases). The CDR3 runs 16 residues. CDR1 LGHNA and CDR2 YSLEER come from the germline V gene. The ends were cut back, 0 bases at V and 1 base at J, with 9 bases in the middle. In nucleotides, the CDR3 is TGCGCCAGCAGCCAAGAGGAGGGGATGAACACCGGGGAGCTGTTTTTT. This codes for CASSQEEGMNTGELFF.

Many counts were recorded for this clonotype. The chain uses TRBV6-2 or TRBV6-3 and TRBJ1-1, with D unresolved. V was shortened by 6 bases and J by 4 bases, with 6 bases between the two germline ends. This CDR3 is 11 amino acids long. The germline V gene has CDR1 MNHEY and CDR2 SVGEGT. DNA of the CDR3: TGTGCCAGCAGCCCCCTCACTGAAGCTTTCTTT. Protein: CASSPLTEAFF.

This clonotype was seen at least ten times. The chain uses TRBV14 and TRBJ1-2; 7 bases align to TRBD1. The CDR3 sequence is 16 residues long. V lost 3 bases, J lost 2 bases, and 9 bases stayed unmatched. Germline CDR1 SGHDN, CDR2 FVKESK. CDR3 DNA sequence: TGTGCCAGCAGCCACACTACGACAGGGTTAAACTATGGCTACACCTTC. Amino acids: CASSHTTTGLNYGYTF.